Below are 18 T cell receptor beta chains sequenced from a single sample in a study of cytomegalovirus exposure and HLA in healthy donors. Researchers ran the PCR with 60 Vbeta and 13 Jbeta primers. Profiling relied on immunoSEQ multiplex PCR, and the TCRdb table lists in-frame clones only, not all of them. This sample yields fewer than 150,000 clones, of which around 81% are seen a single time; 2.5% to 3.5% belongs to the top ten. The sequencing input was PBMCs. These receptors came from a male donor in good health and CMV-seronegative.

This clone appeared a single time. The rearrangement joins TRBV11-2 to TRBJ2-3; D is ambiguous. The V end was cut by 5 bases, the J end by 5 bases, with 8 bases between. Looked up from germline, CDR1 is SGHAT and CDR2 is FQNNGV. The CDR3 length is 12 residues. The CDR3 region has the DNA TGTGCCAGCAGCCTACTGAGAGATACGCAGTATTTT. Translation gives CASSLLRDTQYF.

This clone appeared a single time. The V and J genes are TRBV25-1 and TRBJ2-7, with D possibly TRBD1 on 5 matching bases. Between the trimmed V and J ends, which lost 1 base and 6 bases, there was a span of 16 bases. The germline CDR1 and CDR2 sequences are MGHDK and SYGVNS. The CDR3 spans 15 residues. The CDR3 sequence: CASSEFTGPAPEQYF. CDR3 coding DNA: TGTGCCAGCAGTGAATTTACAGGACCGGCCCCCGAGCAGTACTTC.

The chain carries TRBV5-1 and TRBJ1-2; TRBD1 aligns across 12 bases. V shed 3 bases and J 4 bases; nucleotides not matched to a gene: 4. The germline V gene encodes CDR1 SGHRS and CDR2 YFSETQ. The CDR3 has 15 amino acids. CDR3 in DNA: TGCGCCAGCAGCTCGGGGACAGGGGGCGCCTATGGCTACACCTTC. Translated, it gives CASSSGTGGAYGYTF.

The rearrangement uses TRBV5-1 and TRBJ1-3, with 11 nucleotides matching TRBD1. V trimming: 4 bases; J trimming: 7 bases; junction bases outside the gene matches: 7. Germline V gives CDR1 SGHRS, CDR2 YFSETQ. This CDR3 has 15 amino acids. The CDR3 DNA sequence: TGCGCCAGCAGCCCCGGACAGGGGGCTAGGAACACCATATATTTT. It codes for CASSPGQGARNTIYF.

J is TRBJ2-1 and V is TRBV4-1, with 10 nucleotides matching TRBD2. The V and J ends lost 6 bases and 7 bases, in that order; junction bases with no gene match: 15. The CDR3 sequence is 17 residues long. The germline gives CDR1 MGHRA, CDR2 YSYEKL. The CDR3 spells CASRPTFTSGILNEQFF. The CDR3 region has the DNA TGCGCCAGCAGGCCAACCTTTACTAGCGGGATACTTAATGAGCAGTTCTTC.

This clone was detected a few times. The gene calls are TRBV19 and TRBJ1-3, with D uncertain. The V end lost 7 bases, the J end lost 3 bases, and 16 bases lay between the germline ends. The CDR3 sequence is 15 residues long. From germline, CDR1 is LNHDA and CDR2 SQIVND (reference sequence). The CDR3 sequence: CASTQMAGSGNTIYF. The CDR3 DNA is TGTGCCAGTACCCAGATGGCCGGGAGTGGAAACACCATATATTTT.

The J gene is TRBJ2-7, the V gene TRBV29-1; 8 bases align to TRBD2. After removal of 4 bases from V and 4 bases from J, the junction contained 9 bases not matched to a gene. CDR1 is SQVTM and CDR2 is ANQGSEA in the germline V gene. The CDR3 extends over 14 amino acids. The CDR3 DNA follows: TGCAGCGTTGTGACCCGACTAGCGTCTTACGAGCAGTACTTC. Translating gives CSVVTRLASYEQYF.

The rearrangement links TRBV7-9 to TRBJ1-2; 7 nucleotides match TRBD1. The junction had 7 bases not matched to a gene; V was cut back by 3 bases and J by 0 bases. CDR1 SEHNR and CDR2 FQNEAQ come from the germline V gene (reference sequence). The CDR3 sequence is 16 residues long. CDR3 region: CASSLFTGDPNYGYTF. CDR3 sequence (DNA): TGTGCCAGCAGCTTGTTCACAGGGGATCCTAACTATGGCTACACCTTC.

The J gene is TRBJ2-3, the V gene TRBV9; D may be TRBD1 (5 bases). Trimming took off 3 bases at V and 0 bases at J, with 11 bases between the two ends. The CDR3 covers 15 residues. Germline values: CDR1 SGDLS, CDR2 YYNGEE. This CDR3 reads CASSAQASSTDTQYF. The CDR3 DNA sequence: TGTGCCAGCAGCGCACAGGCCTCTAGCACAGATACGCAGTATTTT.

The rearrangement uses TRBV18 and TRBJ1-2; 7 positions agree with TRBD1. Germline CDR1 and CDR2: KGHSH and LQKENI. V lost 3 bases, J lost 5 bases, and 9 bases stayed unmatched. The CDR3 totals 15 residues. The CDR3 bases are TGTGCCAGCTCACCTGTACAGGGGTTTCAGTATGGCTACACCTTC. As protein: CASSPVQGFQYGYTF.

The rearrangement links TRBV19 to TRBJ2-1, with no clear D. The CDR3 runs to 13 residues. The V end was cut by 3 bases, the J end by 8 bases, with 11 bases between. CDR1 is LNHDA, CDR2 SQIVND, per germline (reference sequence). The CDR3 nucleotides read TGTGCCAGTAGTATCAGCCATGGAGATGAGCAGTTCTTC. It encodes CASSISHGDEQFF.

V and J are TRBV19 and TRBJ2-6; 8 positions match TRBD2. Germline CDR1 reads LNHDA; CDR2 reads SQIVND (reference sequence). Trimming took 6 bases from V and 0 from J; bases not matched to a gene: 7. This CDR3 has 17 amino acids. The CDR3 sequence: CASSPTGGGSGANVLTF. The CDR3 region has the DNA TGTGCCAGTAGCCCCACGGGAGGGGGCTCTGGGGCCAACGTCCTGACTTTC.

This clone occurred once. The chain employs TRBV2 and TRBJ2-7; D perhaps matches TRBD2 (5 bases). V lost 6 bases and J lost 2, with 14 bases in between. This CDR3 has 14 residues. Germline CDR1 reads SNHLY; CDR2 reads FYNNEI. The CDR3 protein is CASSSGNLPYEQYF. In nucleotides, the CDR3 is TGTGCCAGCAGCTCCGGGAACCTTCCCTACGAGCAGTACTTC.

The V call is TRBV5-1, the J call TRBJ1-2, with a possible D match to TRBD1 (5 bases). V dropped 2 bases and J dropped 6 bases, with 11 bases sitting between them. The CDR3 loop spans 13 amino acids. Germline V gene lookup returns CDR1 SGHRS and CDR2 YFSETQ. In nucleotides, the CDR3 is TGCGCCAGCAGCTTTCAGGGAAATGATGGCTACACCTTC. The encoded protein is CASSFQGNDGYTF.

This rearrangement joins TRBV7-4 to TRBJ2-1; D is unresolved. CDR1 is SGHVT, CDR2 SQSDAQ, per germline. This CDR3 spans 14 amino acids. V was clipped by 1 base and J by 7 bases, with 11 bases between them. CDR3 coding DNA: TGTGCCAGCAGCTTAGGTCTGCGCGGTAATGAGCAGTTCTTC. Amino acid sequence: CASSLGLRGNEQFF.

This sequence joins TRBV6-5 and TRBJ2-2; no firm D call. Deletions cut 5 bases from V and 10 bases from J, with 8 bases between. Per the germline V gene, CDR1 is MNHEY and CDR2 is SVGAGI. The CDR3 covers 11 residues. DNA for the CDR3: TGTGCCAGCAGTCGAGATCAGGAGCTGTTTTTT. It is translated as CASSRDQELFF.

The genes are TRBV30 and TRBJ2-3, with TRBD2 matching over 15 bases. Per germline, CDR1 GTSNPN and CDR2 SVGIG (reference sequence). The CDR3 runs 14 residues. V lost 8 bases to trimming and J lost 9 bases; unmatched junction nucleotides: 9. Here the CDR3 reads CATPRTSGGGTQYF. The CDR3 region has the DNA TGTGCCACACCGAGGACTAGCGGGGGGGGGACGCAGTATTTT. Drawing the rest from reference TRBV30 and TRBJ2-3, the complete variable domain is SQTIHQWPATLVQPVGSPLSLECTVEGTSNPNLYWYRQAAGRGLQLLFYSVGIGQISSEVPQNLSASRPQDRQFILSSKKLLLSDSGFYLCATPRTSGGGTQYFGPGTRLTVL.

This clone is a singleton in its sample. V and J are TRBV5-1 and TRBJ2-7, with 7 bases identical to TRBD1. Looked up from germline, CDR1 is SGHRS and CDR2 is YFSETQ. This CDR3 spans 15 amino acids. After removal of 1 base from V and 4 bases from J, the junction contained 8 bases not matched to a gene. CDR3 in amino acids: CASSLKARGTYEQYF. CDR3 sequence (DNA): TGCGCCAGCAGCTTGAAGGCCAGGGGGACATACGAGCAGTACTTC.